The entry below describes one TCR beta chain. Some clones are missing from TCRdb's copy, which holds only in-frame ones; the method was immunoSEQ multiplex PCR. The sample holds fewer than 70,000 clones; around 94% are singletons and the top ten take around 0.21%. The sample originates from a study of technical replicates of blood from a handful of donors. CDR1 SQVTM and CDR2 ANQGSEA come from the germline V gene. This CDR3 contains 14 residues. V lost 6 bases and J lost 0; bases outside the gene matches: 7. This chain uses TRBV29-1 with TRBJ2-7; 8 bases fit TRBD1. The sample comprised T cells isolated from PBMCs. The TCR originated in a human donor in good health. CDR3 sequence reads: CSVFRTGSSYEQYF. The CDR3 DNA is TGCAGCGTATTTCGGACAGGGAGCTCCTACGAGCAGTACTTC.